The text below deals with one T cell receptor (beta chain). TCRdb's copy holds only in-frame clones and misses some; the assay was immunoSEQ multiplex PCR. The sample gives 190,000 or so clones, more than 65% of which show up once; around 7.5% is in the top ten. Cohort assignment relied on participant-reported clinical history. Two consecutive negative NP/OP PCR tests, clearance, or resolved symptoms defined Cohort 3 recovery. The CDR3 extends over 19 amino acids. The germline V and J ends were trimmed by 11 bases and 1 base, with 27 bases remaining between them. Germline loops: CDR1 MNHGY, CDR2 SAAAGT. This sample stems from a study of blood T cell repertoires in COVID-19.

The clonotype comes from a man aged 35-49 years who had recovered from COVID-19. The chain has TRBV6-8 and TRBJ1-6; D perhaps matches TRBD1 (5 bases). The sequencing input was PBMCs or T cells enriched from blood (not recorded which). The CDR3 DNA sequence: TGTGCCCATCAAATGGTGTTGCGGGGGAAGGATTCCTATAATTCACCCCTCCACTTT. Its protein product is CAHQMVLRGKDSYNSPLHF.